The next 4 T cell receptor beta chains were all read from a single sample in a study of shared clonotypes between healthy human individuals. Assay used: immunoSEQ multiplex PCR; TCRdb lists only in-frame clones, some missing. The sample has a few million clones, roughly nine tenths seen once. Sequenced sample: naive CD4+ T cells sorted from blood. The subset here: CD45RA+ positively selected. The receptors come from a man aged 18-30 years in good health.

V usage is TRBV5-1 and J usage is TRBJ1-5; D is perhaps TRBD1 (5 bases). Trimming removed 0 bases at V and 6 bases at J, with 13 bases between. This CDR3 spans 15 amino acids. The germline gives CDR1 SGHRS, CDR2 YFSETQ. The CDR3 is CASSLDPGVIQPQHF. CDR3 nucleotide sequence: TGCGCCAGCAGCTTGGATCCGGGGGTGATTCAGCCCCAGCATTTT.

The chain joins TRBV19 to TRBJ1-5, with 10 bases lining up with TRBD1. J was trimmed by 2 bases and V by 4 bases; bases with no gene match: 11. This CDR3 has 18 residues. In germline, CDR1 is LNHDA, CDR2 SQIVND (reference sequence). In DNA form, the CDR3 reads TGTGCCAGTAGTAGCCTCGGGACAGGGGTTGTTGGCAATCAGCCCCAGCATTTT. It specifies CASSSLGTGVVGNQPQHF.

The CDR3 DNA sequence: TGTGCCAGCAGCTTGTGGCGGGAGGGCCTATACAATGAGCAGTTCTTC. Translation: CASSLWREGLYNEQFF. The genes are TRBV5-6 and TRBJ2-1, with 9 bases identical to TRBD2. After removal of 1 base from V and 4 bases from J, the junction contained 6 bases not matched to a gene. CDR1 is SGHDT, CDR2 YYEEEE, per germline. The length of the CDR3 is 16 residues.

The chain links TRBV7-9 to TRBJ1-3; 8 positions match TRBD1. V lost 5 bases, J lost 9 bases, and 12 bases stayed unmatched. The germline CDR1 and CDR2 sequences are SEHNR and FQNEAQ (reference sequence). The length of the CDR3 is 15 residues. In DNA, the CDR3 is TGTGCCAGCAGCGCCGGGACAGGTCCGTTTAGCACCATATATTTT. It yields the protein CASSAGTGPFSTIYF.